This is a list of T cell receptor beta chains from one sample in a study of T cells in Graves' hyperthyroidism and ophthalmopathy. A single record per CDR3 protein comes from TCRdb applying MiXCR to the multiplex PCR reads. The repertoire holds about 560,000 distinct CDR3 sequences, with around 17% as singletons. Sequencing was done on a sample of blood. These receptors all stem from a woman younger than 30 with Graves' hyperthyroidism. The CDR3 runs from the conserved cysteine through the conserved F or W. The order of the fields is clone size, J gene, V gene, D gene, CDR3 DNA, CDR3 protein. The D gene is left open where the match is weak. Only part of the rows carry a size: once, few, many, or a class if the clone is expanded.

abundance: few; j_gene: TRBJ1-2; v_gene: TRBV5-4; d_gene: -; CDR3nt: TGTGCCAGCAGCTTGTTGTATAGGAGCCAATATGGCTACACCTTC; CDR3aa: CASSLLYRSQYGYTF
abundance: -; j_gene: TRBJ1-6; v_gene: TRBV6-1; d_gene: TRBD1; CDR3nt: TGTGCCAGCAGTGAATACGGGGACAGGCCCTATAATTCACCCCTCCACTTT; CDR3aa: CASSEYGDRPYNSPLHF
abundance: once; j_gene: TRBJ1-2; v_gene: TRBV30; d_gene: -; CDR3nt: TGTGCCGGGAGTGGGGGCTATGGCTACAGCTTC; CDR3aa: CAGSGGYGYSF
abundance: many; j_gene: TRBJ2-7; v_gene: TRBV7-8; d_gene: TRBD2; CDR3nt: TGTGCCAGCAGCATTAGCGGGAGCGGCTACGAGCAGTACTTC; CDR3aa: CASSISGSGYEQYF
abundance: many; j_gene: TRBJ2-7; v_gene: TRBV20-1; d_gene: -; CDR3nt: TGCAGTGCGAGTATTCCGGGCCACGACTACGAGCAGTACTTC; CDR3aa: CSASIPGHDYEQYF
abundance: few; j_gene: TRBJ1-1; v_gene: TRBV27; d_gene: TRBD1; CDR3nt: TGTGCCAGCAGTTTCCCGGACAGGGTGACTGAAGCTTTCTTT; CDR3aa: CASSFPDRVTEAFF
abundance: many; j_gene: TRBJ2-7; v_gene: TRBV10-3; d_gene: -; CDR3nt: TGTGCCATCAGTGAGCCGCCCGACGGGGCCTACGAGCAGTACTTC; CDR3aa: CAISEPPDGAYEQYF
abundance: many; j_gene: TRBJ2-3; v_gene: TRBV20-1; d_gene: TRBD2; CDR3nt: TGCAGTGCTACAGGGACTAGCGGTTTCACAGATACGCAGTATTTT; CDR3aa: CSATGTSGFTDTQYF
abundance: many; j_gene: TRBJ2-3; v_gene: TRBV3-1; d_gene: -; CDR3nt: TGTGCCAGCAGCCTCCGGGACGCAGGGGATACGCAGTATTTT; CDR3aa: CASSLRDAGDTQYF
abundance: few; j_gene: TRBJ2-3; v_gene: TRBV7-9; d_gene: TRBD1; CDR3nt: TGTGCCAGCAGCTTCGGACAGGGGGCTGCAGATACGCAGTATTTT; CDR3aa: CASSFGQGAADTQYF
abundance: many; j_gene: TRBJ1-2; v_gene: TRBV5-1; d_gene: TRBD1; CDR3nt: TGCGCCAGCAGCCAACCGGGACAGGGGCTGAGTGGCTACACCTTC; CDR3aa: CASSQPGQGLSGYTF
abundance: many; j_gene: TRBJ2-5; v_gene: TRBV12-3/TRBV12-4; d_gene: TRBD2; CDR3nt: TGTGCCAGCAGTTTAGGGACTAGGCAAGAGACCCAGTACTTC; CDR3aa: CASSLGTRQETQYF
abundance: -; j_gene: TRBJ2-7; v_gene: TRBV20-1; d_gene: TRBD2; CDR3nt: TGCAGTGCTAGAGGAATACCGGGGCTAGCGGGAGAGGCCTGGGGCGAGCAGTACTTC; CDR3aa: CSARGIPGLAGEAWGEQYF
abundance: -; j_gene: TRBJ1-1; v_gene: TRBV19; d_gene: -; CDR3nt: TGTGCCAGTAGTACTGGTTACAGGGAGGGTAGGATGAACACTGAAGCTTTCTTT; CDR3aa: CASSTGYREGRMNTEAFF
abundance: -; j_gene: TRBJ2-1; v_gene: TRBV27; d_gene: TRBD2; CDR3nt: TGTGCCAGCAGTAAGGGGACTAGCGGCGGCTTAGTTTACAATGAGCAGTTCTTC; CDR3aa: CASSKGTSGGLVYNEQFF
abundance: few; j_gene: TRBJ2-1; v_gene: TRBV6-1; d_gene: -; CDR3nt: TGTGCCAGCAGTTATATGGGGAGCCTCTACAATGAGCAGTTCTTC; CDR3aa: CASSYMGSLYNEQFF
abundance: many; j_gene: TRBJ2-1; v_gene: TRBV29-1; d_gene: -; CDR3nt: TGCAGCGTGGAAAGTACAGTGGGTAATGAGCAGTTCTTC; CDR3aa: CSVESTVGNEQFF
abundance: -; j_gene: TRBJ2-5; v_gene: TRBV10-3; d_gene: TRBD1; CDR3nt: TGTGCCACCCAACCTAGGGGGCCCCAAGAGACCCAGTACTTC; CDR3aa: CATQPRGPQETQYF
abundance: -; j_gene: TRBJ1-5; v_gene: TRBV19; d_gene: -; CDR3nt: TGTGCCAGTAGTATTAACTATCGCCTACCACTAAATCAGCCCCAGCATTTT; CDR3aa: CASSINYRLPLNQPQHF
abundance: medium-sized; j_gene: TRBJ1-5; v_gene: TRBV28; d_gene: -; CDR3nt: TGTGCCAGCAGTTTATGGCCGTATAGCAATCAGCCCCAGCATTTT; CDR3aa: CASSLWPYSNQPQHF
abundance: -; j_gene: TRBJ1-4; v_gene: TRBV3-1; d_gene: -; CDR3nt: TGTGCCAGCAGCCGACCAGTGGAAAGTGAAAAACTGTTTTTT; CDR3aa: CASSRPVESEKLFF
abundance: many; j_gene: TRBJ2-1; v_gene: TRBV20-1; d_gene: -; CDR3nt: TGCAGTGCCCACAATCAGGCCGTCTCCTACAATGAGCAGTTCTTC; CDR3aa: CSAHNQAVSYNEQFF
abundance: many; j_gene: TRBJ1-1; v_gene: TRBV7-2; d_gene: TRBD1; CDR3nt: TGTGCCAGCAGCCCGAAGACAGGGGGTCTGAACACTGAAGCTTTCTTT; CDR3aa: CASSPKTGGLNTEAFF
abundance: -; j_gene: TRBJ2-2; v_gene: TRBV27; d_gene: TRBD2; CDR3nt: TGTGCCAGCAGTTTAATGGCGGGGGGAACCGGGGAGCTGTTTTTT; CDR3aa: CASSLMAGGTGELFF
abundance: few; j_gene: TRBJ2-3; v_gene: TRBV7-9; d_gene: TRBD2; CDR3nt: TGTGCCAGCAGCTTAGCCGGGAGGGCAGATACGCAGTATTTT; CDR3aa: CASSLAGRADTQYF
abundance: -; j_gene: TRBJ1-5; v_gene: TRBV2; d_gene: -; CDR3nt: TGTGCCAGCAGTCCGGGACATAGCAATCAGCCCCAGCATTTT; CDR3aa: CASSPGHSNQPQHF
abundance: many; j_gene: TRBJ2-7; v_gene: TRBV7-9; d_gene: TRBD1; CDR3nt: TGTGCCAGCAGCATTGGACAGGCGGGCTACGAGCAGTACTTC; CDR3aa: CASSIGQAGYEQYF
abundance: many; j_gene: TRBJ1-1; v_gene: TRBV2; d_gene: -; CDR3nt: TGTGCCAGCAGTGTCTCAGGGGAAGCTGAAGCTTTCTTT; CDR3aa: CASSVSGEAEAFF
abundance: many; j_gene: TRBJ1-2; v_gene: TRBV5-1; d_gene: -; CDR3nt: TGCGCCAGCAGCTTGGGGGGGTACTATGGCTACACCTTC; CDR3aa: CASSLGGYYGYTF
abundance: many; j_gene: TRBJ2-1; v_gene: TRBV27; d_gene: TRBD2; CDR3nt: TGTGCCAGCAGTCCATTGACTAGCGGGAGGTACAATGAGCAGTTCTTC; CDR3aa: CASSPLTSGRYNEQFF
abundance: -; j_gene: TRBJ2-7; v_gene: TRBV19; d_gene: TRBD1; CDR3nt: TGTGCCAGTAGCCACCCCATGGGACAGTCCTACGAGCAGTACTTC; CDR3aa: CASSHPMGQSYEQYF
abundance: -; j_gene: TRBJ2-1; v_gene: TRBV20-1; d_gene: -; CDR3nt: TGCAGTGCTGCCTCGAGAAAAATAACACATTACGTCGATGAGCAGTTCTTC; CDR3aa: CSAASRKITHYVDEQFF
abundance: many; j_gene: TRBJ1-4; v_gene: TRBV7-9; d_gene: TRBD1; CDR3nt: TGTGCCAGCAGCTTGGGACAGGGGCGCGAAAAACTGTTTTTT; CDR3aa: CASSLGQGREKLFF
abundance: many; j_gene: TRBJ2-7; v_gene: TRBV6-5; d_gene: -; CDR3nt: TGTGCCAGCAGTTACGGCAGGGGAGTCAACGAGCAGTACTTC; CDR3aa: CASSYGRGVNEQYF
abundance: many; j_gene: TRBJ1-5; v_gene: TRBV12-3/TRBV12-4; d_gene: -; CDR3nt: TGTGCCAGCAGTTCGCAGGAGGTTCGCAATCAGCCCCAGCATTTT; CDR3aa: CASSSQEVRNQPQHF
abundance: -; j_gene: TRBJ1-6; v_gene: TRBV6-1; d_gene: -; CDR3nt: TGTGCCAGCAGTCTTGGAGGTCGACCGAACTCACCCCTCCACTTT; CDR3aa: CASSLGGRPNSPLHF
abundance: few; j_gene: TRBJ2-7; v_gene: TRBV18; d_gene: TRBD2; CDR3nt: TGTGCCAGCTCACCACAGACTAGCGGGGGATCTTCCTACGAGCAGTACTTC; CDR3aa: CASSPQTSGGSSYEQYF